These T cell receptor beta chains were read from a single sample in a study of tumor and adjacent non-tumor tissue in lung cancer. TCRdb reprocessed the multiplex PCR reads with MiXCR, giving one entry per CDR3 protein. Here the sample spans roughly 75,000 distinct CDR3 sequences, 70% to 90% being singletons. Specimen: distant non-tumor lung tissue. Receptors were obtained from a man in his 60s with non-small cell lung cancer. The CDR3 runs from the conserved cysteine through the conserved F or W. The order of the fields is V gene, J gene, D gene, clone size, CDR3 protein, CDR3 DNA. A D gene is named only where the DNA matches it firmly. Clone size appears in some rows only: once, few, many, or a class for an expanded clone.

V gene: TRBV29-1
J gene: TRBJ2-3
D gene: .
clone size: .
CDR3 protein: CSVKVITDTQYF
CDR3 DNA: TGCAGCGTTAAGGTGATTACAGATACGCAGTATTTC

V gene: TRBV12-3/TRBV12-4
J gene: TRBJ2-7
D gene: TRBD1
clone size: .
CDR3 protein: CASSRTGGSHEQYF
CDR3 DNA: TGTGCCAGCAGCCGCACAGGGGGCTCCCACGAGCAGTACTTC

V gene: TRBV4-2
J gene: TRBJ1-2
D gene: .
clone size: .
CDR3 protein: CASRPPGAYGYTF
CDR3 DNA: TGTGCCAGCAGACCACCAGGGGCCTATGGCTACACATTC

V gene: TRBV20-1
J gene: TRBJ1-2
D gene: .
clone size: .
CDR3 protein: CSAISLGAFGYGYTF
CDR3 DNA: TGCAGTGCTATTTCACTGGGGGCATTCGGGTATGGCTACACCTTC

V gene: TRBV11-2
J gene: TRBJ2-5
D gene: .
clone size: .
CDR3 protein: CASSSTGEEIQFF
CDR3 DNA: TGTGCCAGCAGCTCTACGGGGGAAGAGATCCAGTTTTTC

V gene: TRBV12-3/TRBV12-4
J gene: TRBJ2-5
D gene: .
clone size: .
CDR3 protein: CASGLVQQLGETQYF
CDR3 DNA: TGTGCCAGCGGTTTAGTCCAACAACTAGGAGAGACCCAGTACTTC

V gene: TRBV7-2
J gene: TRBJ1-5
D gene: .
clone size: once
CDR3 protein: CANSLAAGSNQPQHF
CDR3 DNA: TGTGCCAACAGCTTAGCGGCGGGTAGCAATCAGCCCCAGCATTTT

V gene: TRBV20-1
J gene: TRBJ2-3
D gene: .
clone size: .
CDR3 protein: CSASKASSSTDTQYF
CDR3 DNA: TGTAGTGCTAGTAAGGCTAGCAGTAGCACAGATACGCAGTATTTT

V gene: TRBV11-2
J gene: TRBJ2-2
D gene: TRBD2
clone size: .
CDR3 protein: CTSSDLGGGGFARELFF
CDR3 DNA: TGTACCAGCAGCGACCTGGGGGGCGGGGGGTTCGCCAGAGAGCTGTTTTTT

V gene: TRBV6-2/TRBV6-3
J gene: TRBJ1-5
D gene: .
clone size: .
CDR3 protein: CASGPTGQGSQPQRF
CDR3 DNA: TGTGCCAGTGGCCCCACCGGGCAGGGGAGTCAGCCCCAGCGTTTT

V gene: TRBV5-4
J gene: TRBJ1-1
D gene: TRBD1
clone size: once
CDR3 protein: CASNAGRQGRGDTEVFF
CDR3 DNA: TGTGCCAGCAACGCCGGTAGACAGGGACGAGGCGACACTGAAGTTTTCTTT

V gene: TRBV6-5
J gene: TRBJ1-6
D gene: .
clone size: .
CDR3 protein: CTSIPAGSHSPLHF
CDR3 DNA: TGTACCAGCATACCTGCCGGTTCGCATTCACCCCTCCACTTT

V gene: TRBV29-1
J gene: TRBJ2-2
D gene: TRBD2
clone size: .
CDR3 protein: CSVNGTSGFTAELFF
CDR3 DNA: TGCAGCGTGAACGGAACTAGCGGGTTCACCGCGGAGCTGTTTTTT

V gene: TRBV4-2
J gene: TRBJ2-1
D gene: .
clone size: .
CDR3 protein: CASSQDPSGYEQFF
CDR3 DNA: TGTGCCAGCAGCCAAGACCCCTCAGGTTACGAGCAGTTCTTC

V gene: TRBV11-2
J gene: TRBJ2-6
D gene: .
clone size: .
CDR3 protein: CGSSLIFGANVLTF
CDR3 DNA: TGTGGCAGCAGTCTTATCTTTGGGGCTAACGTCCTGACTTTC

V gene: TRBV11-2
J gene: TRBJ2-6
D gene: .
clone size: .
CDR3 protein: CASSPTSGGAIVANVLTF
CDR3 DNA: TGTGCCAGTAGTCCAACTAGTGGGGGAGCCATTGTGGCCAACGTCCTGACTTTC

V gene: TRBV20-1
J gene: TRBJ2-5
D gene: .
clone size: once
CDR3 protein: CIARLALTSEIQYF
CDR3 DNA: TGCATTGCTAGACTCGCCCTCACCTCGGAGATTCAGTACTTC

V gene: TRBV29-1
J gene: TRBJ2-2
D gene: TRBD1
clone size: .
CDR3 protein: CSVDVTGGNSGELFF
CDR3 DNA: TGCAGCGTTGATGTGACAGGGGGAAACAGCGGGGAGCTATTTTTT

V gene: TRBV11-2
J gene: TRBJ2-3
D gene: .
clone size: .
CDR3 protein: CASSFNSEQPQYF
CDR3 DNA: TGTGCCAGCAGCTTTAACAGTGAACAGCCCCAGTATTTT

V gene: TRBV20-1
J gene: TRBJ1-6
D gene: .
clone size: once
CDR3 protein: CGARDTGRHSSPLHF
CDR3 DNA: TGCGGTGCTAGAGATACGGGACGGCATAGTTCACCCCTCCACTTT

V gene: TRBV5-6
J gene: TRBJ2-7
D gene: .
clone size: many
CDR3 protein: CASSGGTAKGAYEQYF
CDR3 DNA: TGTGCCAGCAGCGGGGGGACAGCCAAAGGGGCCTACGAGCAGTACTTC

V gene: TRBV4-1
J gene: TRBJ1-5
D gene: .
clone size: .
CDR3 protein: CASSQEGGNQPQHF
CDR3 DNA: TGCGCCAGCAGCCAAGAGGGTGGCAATCAACCCCAGCATTTT

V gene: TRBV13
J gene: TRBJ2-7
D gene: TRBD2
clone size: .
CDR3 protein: CASSSGTSGRGGEYF
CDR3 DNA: TGTGCCAGCAGCTCAGGGACTAGCGGGAGAGGCGGGGAGTACTTC